This entry lists 8 T cell receptor beta chains sequenced from one sample in a study of vaccination effects on CD4 cells after COVID-19. Their antigen targets remain unknown. ViraFEST expansion of antigen-specific CD4+ T cells with viral peptide pools preceded sequencing. The culture ran for approximately 9 days before CD4+ T cells were isolated. The participants, recipients of two vaccine doses, got either BNT162b2 or mRNA-1273. TCRdb's table, derived via immunoSEQ multiplex PCR, lists solely in-frame clones and lacks some. Seen here are about 24,000 clones, 60% to 80% observed once, and the top ten hold about 24%. The specimen was CD4+ T cells from PBMCs cultured with HCoV-NL63 spike peptides, collected after COVID-19 vaccination. The receptors were sampled from a human donor who received a COVID-19 vaccine.

The rearrangement links TRBV5-1 to TRBJ1-3, with TRBD1 as a possible D gene (5 bases). CDR3 length equals 14 residues. V was trimmed by 0 bases and J by 3 bases, leaving 7 bases between them. The germline V gene has CDR1 SGHRS and CDR2 YFSETQ. CDR3 DNA sequence: TGCGCCAGCAGCTTGGGGGGGGATGGAAACACCATATATTTT. Amino acids: CASSLGGDGNTIYF.

The rearrangement joins TRBV9 to TRBJ2-2; TRBD2 aligns across 10 bases. The trim removed 1 base at V and 5 bases at J, leaving 2 bases unmatched. Germline CDR1 SGDLS, CDR2 YYNGEE. The CDR3 sequence is 15 residues long. The chain's CDR3 is CASSVSGRGTGELFF. The DNA of the CDR3 is TGTGCCAGCAGCGTAAGCGGGAGGGGTACCGGGGAGCTGTTTTTT.

The chain employs TRBV5-1 and TRBJ2-7; D call uncertain. Germline values: CDR1 SGHRS, CDR2 YFSETQ. CDR3 size: 12 residues. Between the trimmed V and J ends, which lost 1 base and 5 bases, there was a span of 7 bases. The CDR3 spells CASSLQFDEQYF. The CDR3 coding sequence is TGCGCCAGCAGCTTGCAATTCGACGAGCAGTACTTC.

The chain links TRBV13 to TRBJ2-3; D unresolved. Germline CDR1 reads PRHDT; CDR2 reads FYEKMQ (reference sequence). The CDR3 covers 15 residues. V was cut by 2 bases and J by 2 bases, with 11 bases left in between. The chain's CDR3 is CASSLKGPLTDTQYF. The CDR3 coding sequence is TGTGCCAGCAGCTTAAAAGGCCCACTCACAGATACGCAGTATTTT.

This clone appeared a few times. The CDR3 DNA is TGCGCCAGCAGCCCAGGGGGGTTTAATTCACCCCTCCACTTT. This sequence encodes CASSPGGFNSPLHF. This chain links TRBV5-1 with TRBJ1-6, with 7 bases aligning to TRBD1. Trimming took 4 bases from V and 6 from J; bases not matched to a gene: 4. CDR1 and CDR2 (germline): SGHRS, YFSETQ. The CDR3 consists of 14 residues.

The rearrangement uses TRBV29-1 and TRBJ2-1; D possibly corresponds to TRBD2 (6 bases). Trimming took off 4 bases at V and 5 bases at J, with 18 bases between the two ends. Germline assignment: CDR1 SQVTM and CDR2 ANQGSEA. The CDR3 is 15 residues long. The CDR3 is CSVVVDRDFNNEQFF. The CDR3 region has the DNA TGCAGCGTTGTTGTAGACCGGGACTTTAACAATGAGCAGTTCTTC.

This sequence joins TRBV4-3 and TRBJ2-7; D is uncertain. This CDR3 has 16 amino acids. Deletions cut 0 bases from V and 1 base from J, with 13 bases between. Germline CDR1 reads LGHNA; CDR2 reads YSLEER. The CDR3: CASSQEVSISSYEQYF. The CDR3 region has the DNA TGCGCCAGCAGCCAAGAGGTTAGCATTTCTTCCTACGAGCAGTACTTC.

In nucleotides, the CDR3 is TGTGCCAGCAGCCGTAATAATGAAAAACTGTTTTTT. Translation: CASSRNNEKLFF. This sequence joins TRBV7-8 and TRBJ1-4, with D unresolved. Trimming shortened V by 5 bases and J by 4 bases, and 5 bases separated the two germline ends. The germline V gene has CDR1 SGHVS and CDR2 FQNEAQ. This CDR3 is 12 amino acids long.